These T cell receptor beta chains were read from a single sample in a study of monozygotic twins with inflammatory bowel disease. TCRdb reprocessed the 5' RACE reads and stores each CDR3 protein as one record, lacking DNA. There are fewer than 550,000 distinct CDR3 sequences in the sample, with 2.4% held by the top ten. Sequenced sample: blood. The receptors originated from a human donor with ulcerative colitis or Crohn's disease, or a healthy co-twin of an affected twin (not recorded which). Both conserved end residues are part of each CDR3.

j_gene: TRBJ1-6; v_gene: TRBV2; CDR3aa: CASSEQSPPSPLHF
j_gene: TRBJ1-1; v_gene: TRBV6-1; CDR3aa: CASRPYRVTEAFF
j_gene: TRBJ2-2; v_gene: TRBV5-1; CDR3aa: CASSTRASGTGELFF
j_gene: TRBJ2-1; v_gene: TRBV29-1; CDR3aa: CSAGDPTYNEQFF
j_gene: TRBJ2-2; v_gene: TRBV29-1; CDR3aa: CSVGSSGTGNTGELFF
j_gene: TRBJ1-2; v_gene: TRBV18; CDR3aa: CASSPLPGIIYGYTF
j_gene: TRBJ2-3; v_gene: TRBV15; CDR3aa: CATSLDGGGTDTQYF
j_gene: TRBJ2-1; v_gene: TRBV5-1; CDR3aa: CASSFDRNEQFF
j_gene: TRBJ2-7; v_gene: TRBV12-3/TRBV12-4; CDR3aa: CASSFRTSGRRGEQYF
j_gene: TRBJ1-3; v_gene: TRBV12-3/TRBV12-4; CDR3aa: CASSPGTGSGNTIYF
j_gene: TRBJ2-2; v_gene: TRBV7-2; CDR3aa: CASSLDVSRGELFF
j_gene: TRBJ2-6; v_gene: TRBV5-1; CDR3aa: CASSSQGLGANVLTF
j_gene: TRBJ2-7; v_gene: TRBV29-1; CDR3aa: CSVGLSPYEQYF
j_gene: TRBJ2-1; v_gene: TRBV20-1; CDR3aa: CSARTSGYNEQFF
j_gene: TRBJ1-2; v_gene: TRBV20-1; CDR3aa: CSASDSSNYGYTF
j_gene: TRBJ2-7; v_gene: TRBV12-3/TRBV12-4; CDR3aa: CASSYGTGAFYEQYF
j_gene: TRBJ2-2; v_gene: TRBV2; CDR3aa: CASSEAGWGRLTGELFF
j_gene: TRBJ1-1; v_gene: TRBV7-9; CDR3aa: CASRDPRVHTEAFF
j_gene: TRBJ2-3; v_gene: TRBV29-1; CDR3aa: CSVELATDTQYF
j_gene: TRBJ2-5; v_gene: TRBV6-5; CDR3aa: CASSYSSLAGADETQYF
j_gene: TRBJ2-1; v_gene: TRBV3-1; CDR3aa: CASSQDPGSYNEQFF
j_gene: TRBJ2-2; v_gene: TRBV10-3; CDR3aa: CASRRESDTGELFF
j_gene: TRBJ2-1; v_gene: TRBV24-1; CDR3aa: CATSDSGTSESSYNEQFF
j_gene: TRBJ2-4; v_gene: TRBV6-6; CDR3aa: CASSFGDVGNIQYF
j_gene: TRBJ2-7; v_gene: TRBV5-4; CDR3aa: CASSFDRDYEQYF
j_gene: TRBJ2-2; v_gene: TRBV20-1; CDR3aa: CSARIQTNTGELFF
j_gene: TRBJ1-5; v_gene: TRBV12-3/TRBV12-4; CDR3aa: CASSGTIANQPQHF
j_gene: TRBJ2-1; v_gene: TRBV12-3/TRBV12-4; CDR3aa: CASSPEASSGRGFEQFF
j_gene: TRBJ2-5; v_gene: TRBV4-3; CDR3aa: CASSQVAGQETQYF
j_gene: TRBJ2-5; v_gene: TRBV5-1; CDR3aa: CASSLAMAAGETQYF
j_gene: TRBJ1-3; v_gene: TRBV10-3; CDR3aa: CAITRDDSGNTIYF
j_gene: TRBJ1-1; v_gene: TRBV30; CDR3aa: CAWSVVGDRGLGNTEAFF
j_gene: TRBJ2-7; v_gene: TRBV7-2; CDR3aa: CASSLYRGPYEQYF
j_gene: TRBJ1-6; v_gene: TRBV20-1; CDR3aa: CSVRDALNSPLHF
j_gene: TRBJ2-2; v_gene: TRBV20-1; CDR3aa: CSAITGTANTGELFF
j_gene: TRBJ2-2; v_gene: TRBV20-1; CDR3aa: CSATPSRCQTGELFF
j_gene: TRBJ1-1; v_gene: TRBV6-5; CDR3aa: CASSYWLGAGQTEAFF
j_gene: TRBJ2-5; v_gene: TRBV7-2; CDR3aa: CASSRDRYQETQYF
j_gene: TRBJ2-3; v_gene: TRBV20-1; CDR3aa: CSAWGTDTQYF
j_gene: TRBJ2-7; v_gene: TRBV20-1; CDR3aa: CSARDPIDFYEQYF
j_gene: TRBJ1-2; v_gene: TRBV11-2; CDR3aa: CASSLFVGTGSSSLDYGYTF
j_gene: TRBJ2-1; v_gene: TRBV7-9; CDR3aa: CASSPKLGTSRWDEQFF
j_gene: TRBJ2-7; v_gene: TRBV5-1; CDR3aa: CASSLAGTDPYEQYF
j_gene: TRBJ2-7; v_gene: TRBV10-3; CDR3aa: CATGQSYEQYF
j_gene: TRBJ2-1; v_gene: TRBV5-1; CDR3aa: CASSLGSSSYNEQFF
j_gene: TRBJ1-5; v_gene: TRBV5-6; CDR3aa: CASSLGGYQLQHF
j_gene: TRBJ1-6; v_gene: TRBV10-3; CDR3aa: CAISDRPGSLYNSPLHF
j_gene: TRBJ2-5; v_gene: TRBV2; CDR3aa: CASRRDLGTQYF
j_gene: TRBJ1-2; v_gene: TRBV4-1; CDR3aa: CASSQVPAVPGDYTF
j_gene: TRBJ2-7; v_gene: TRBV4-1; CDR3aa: CASSPSWASGRTYEQYF
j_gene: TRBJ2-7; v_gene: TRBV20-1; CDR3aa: CRPMPRSGWHEQYF
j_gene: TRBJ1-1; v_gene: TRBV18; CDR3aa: CASSMTGGDTEAFF